The T cell receptor beta chain under discussion was sequenced for a study of blood T cells in healthy people across ages. Study-level findings and limits: Researchers judged that diversity estimates from one million T cells fell short of true values.

This clonotype was picked up a small number of times. Its antigen remains unknown. A sample-barcoded 5' primer and a J-beta primer mix were used in a second PCR of roughly 6 to 11 cycles. TCRdb fed the 5' RACE reads into MiXCR, producing one record per CDR3 protein. The sample carries about 640,000 distinct CDR3 sequences, 58% recorded once. Every donor provided approximately 9.2 milliliters of peripheral blood. In germline, CDR1 is MDHEN, CDR2 SYDVKM. The CDR3 covers 11 residues. The rearrangement links TRBV28 to TRBJ2-5; D gene unclear. The J call is uncertain, as TRBJ2-7 better fits the DNA end. The receptor was derived from a man aged 55-75 years in good health. The sample consisted of blood. DNA for the CDR3: TGTGCCAGCAGTTCTTCCCGCGAGCAGTACTTC. This sequence encodes CASSSSREQYF.